The sequence of this T cell receptor beta chain was determined in a study of T cells in Graves' hyperthyroidism and ophthalmopathy. Points from the study as a whole: Most thyroid clonotypes with frequency above 0.001 were detected in blood.

Graves' hyperthyroidism was deemed stable absent ophthalmopathy progression within 18 months. Uncontrolled infections, other autoimmune diseases, pregnancy or lactation led to exclusion of patients. The germline CDR1 and CDR2 sequences are MNHNY and SVGAGI (reference sequence). This CDR3 is 15 amino acids long. Losses at the gene ends were 2 bases for V and 5 bases for J; bases not matched to a gene: 8. This clonotype was recorded at least ten times. As yet, its antigen is unknown. Amplification yielded TCR beta CDR3 regions, with RNA transcripts as the source. HTBI primers were the set used in a first-round RT-PCR of the TCR CDR3. One entry per CDR3 protein, called by TCRdb with MiXCR from the multiplex PCR reads. Here the sample spans a few hundred thousand distinct CDR3 sequences, about 15% being singletons.

The receptor's source is a woman aged 25 to 39 with Graves' hyperthyroidism. J is TRBJ2-7 and V is TRBV6-6, with 8 bases lining up with TRBD1. The sample taken for sequencing was blood. The CDR3 here is CASSYGWQGANEQYF. The DNA of the CDR3 is TGTGCCAGCAGTTACGGGTGGCAGGGGGCGAACGAGCAGTACTTC.